The source of this T cell receptor beta chain is a study of shared clonotypes between healthy human individuals. Using immunoSEQ multiplex PCR, the repertoire was profiled, and TCRdb retains in-frame clones only, with some absent. The table lists about 480,000 clones, about 80% of them singletons. CDR1 SEHNR and CDR2 FQNEAQ come from the germline V gene (reference sequence). The CDR3 runs 14 residues. Trimming shortened V by 7 bases and J by 0 bases, and 11 bases separated the two germline ends. V and J are TRBV7-9 and TRBJ2-3; D remains ambiguous. The receptor was derived from a woman aged 40-49 years in good health. Some clones in this sample may be carry-over from other donors' samples. What was sequenced was PBMCs. The CDR3 sequence: CASTISYSTDTQYF. The DNA for the CDR3 is TGTGCCAGCACCATTTCTTATAGCACAGATACGCAGTATTTT.